A selection of T cell receptor beta chains follows, all from one sample in a study of cytomegalovirus exposure and HLA in healthy donors. Profiled with immunoSEQ multiplex PCR; TCRdb holds only in-frame clones, not every one. This sample has about 240,000 clones, with around nine tenths found just once. The sample taken for sequencing was PBMCs. The receptors here all came from a young man in good health and CMV-seronegative. The CDR3 runs from the conserved cysteine through the conserved F or W. The order of the fields is J gene, clone size, D gene, V gene, CDR3 protein, CDR3 DNA. The D gene is left open where the match is weak. Not all rows give a size; the values are once, few, many and, for expanded clones, a class.

>TRBJ2-1|-|TRBD2|TRBV2
CASSILRLAGHNEQFF
TGTGCCAGCAGTATACTTCGACTAGCGGGACACAATGAGCAGTTCTTC
>TRBJ2-3|-|-|TRBV5-1
CASSLGRGIPDTQYF
TGCGCCAGCAGCTTGGGTCGGGGGATCCCAGATACGCAGTATTTT
>TRBJ2-5|-|TRBD2|TRBV4-2
CASSQAAPEGGETQYF
TGTGCCAGCAGCCAAGCTGCACCTGAGGGAGGGGAGACCCAGTACTTC
>TRBJ1-2|-|TRBD1|TRBV5-1
CASSSYRGRTNYGYTF
TGCGCCAGCAGCTCGTACAGGGGTCGGACTAACTATGGCTACACCTTC
>TRBJ2-1|-|TRBD2|TRBV2
CASSEEAGGHNEQFF
TGTGCCAGCAGTGAAGAAGCGGGGGGGCATAATGAGCAGTTCTTC
>TRBJ1-4|-|-|TRBV6-6
CASSRQEKLFF
TGTGCCAGCAGCCGACAGGAAAAACTGTTTTTT
>TRBJ1-2|-|TRBD1|TRBV28
CASRPGQRLFTF
TGTGCCAGCAGACCGGGACAGAGACTATTCACCTTC
>TRBJ1-5|-|-|TRBV28
CASTGQTNQPQHF
TGTGCCAGCACCGGACAGACAAATCAGCCCCAGCATTTT
>TRBJ1-6|-|-|TRBV30
CAWSGGDHSPLHF
TGTGCCTGGAGTGGGGGGGATCATTCACCCCTCCACTTT
>TRBJ2-2|once|TRBD2|TRBV5-4
CASSLGAGLPTGELFF
TGTGCCAGCAGCTTGGGGGCGGGACTACCCACGGGGGAGCTGTTTTTT
>TRBJ2-7|-|TRBD1|TRBV9
CASSAGQGAREQYF
TGTGCCAGCAGCGCTGGACAGGGGGCACGGGAGCAGTACTTC
>TRBJ2-6|-|-|TRBV19
CASTGGISGANVLTF
TGTGCCAGTACAGGAGGAATCTCTGGGGCCAACGTCCTGACTTTC
>TRBJ2-7|-|TRBD2|TRBV5-5
CASSLYGGNYEQYF
TGTGCCAGCAGCTTGTACGGGGGGAACTACGAGCAGTACTTC
>TRBJ1-4|-|TRBD1|TRBV30
CAWSGNRGLAEKLFF
TGTGCCTGGAGTGGGAACAGGGGGTTAGCTGAAAAACTGTTTTTT
>TRBJ1-6|-|-|TRBV9
CASSADSSASSYNSPLHF
TGTGCCAGCAGCGCGGACAGTTCAGCGAGCTCCTATAATTCACCCCTCCACTTT
>TRBJ2-3|-|TRBD1|TRBV28
CASSVTGTGDTDTQYF
TGTGCCAGCAGTGTCACCGGGACAGGGGATACAGATACGCAGTATTTT
>TRBJ2-7|-|TRBD1|TRBV29-1
CSVDRGGEQYF
TGCAGCGTGGACAGGGGTGGTGAGCAGTACTTC
>TRBJ2-5|-|TRBD2|TRBV5-6
CASSLHRTSGSFETQYF
TGTGCCAGCAGCTTGCACCGGACTAGCGGGAGCTTCGAGACCCAGTACTTC
>TRBJ2-1|-|TRBD2|TRBV6-5
CASSYSSGTNNYEQFF
TGTGCCAGCAGTTACTCCTCCGGGACTAATAATTATGAGCAGTTCTTC
>TRBJ1-5|once|-|TRBV10-3
CAIRGGVDQPQHF
TGTGCCATCAGGGGGGGGGTTGATCAGCCCCAGCATTTT
>TRBJ1-2|-|-|TRBV27
CASSPGGGYYGYTF
TGTGCCAGCAGCCCTGGGGGGGGTTACTATGGCTACACCTTC
>TRBJ2-7|-|TRBD1|TRBV7-2
CASSQTGQGSYEQYF
TGTGCCAGCAGCCAAACGGGACAGGGGTCCTACGAGCAGTACTTC
>TRBJ1-4|-|TRBD1|TRBV7-2
CASSPGQGRNNEKLFF
TGTGCCAGCAGCCCGGGACAGGGGAGGAATAATGAAAAACTGTTTTTT
>TRBJ2-3|-|TRBD2|TRBV7-2
CASSWVAGGPYF
TGTGCCAGCAGCTGGGTAGCGGGGGGACCGTATTTT
>TRBJ2-1|-|TRBD2|TRBV5-1
CASSLELRGSGSDEQFF
TGCGCCAGCAGCCTCGAGCTAAGGGGGAGCGGGAGTGATGAGCAGTTCTTC